These 20 T cell receptor beta chains came from one sample sequenced in a study of PD-1 blockade in classical Hodgkin lymphoma. Patients all relapsed after autologous stem cell transplantation, and there was variation in brentuximab vedotin exposure. Assay: immunoSEQ multiplex PCR; the TCRdb copy retains only in-frame clones and omits some. This sample has 90,000 to 130,000 clones, with about nine tenths found just once. The sequences come from peripheral blood mononuclear cells (PBMCs), collected before the second cycle of nivolumab. These receptors came from a human donor with classical Hodgkin lymphoma.

This chain joins TRBV30 and TRBJ2-2; no reliable D call. V dropped 6 bases and J dropped 0 bases, with 14 bases sitting between them. Germline CDR1 reads GTSNPN; CDR2 reads SVGIG (reference sequence). This CDR3 is built from 15 residues. CDR3 bases: TGTGCCTGCTTTCGAGGCGCCGCGAACACCGGGGAGCTGTTTTTT. As protein: CACFRGAANTGELFF.

This clone occurred a few times. V is TRBV28 and J is TRBJ1-2, with D maybe TRBD1 (6 bases). The CDR3 consists of 12 residues. Trimming took off 7 bases at V and 5 bases at J, with 11 bases between the two ends. Germline CDR1 and CDR2: MDHEN and SYDVKM. The CDR3 DNA follows: TGTGCCAGCAATGTCAGGGGATATGGCTACACCTTC. Its protein product is CASNVRGYGYTF.

The chain joins TRBV11-1 to TRBJ1-2; D not resolved. There are 14 residues in the CDR3. Trimming took off 2 bases at V and 1 base at J, with 8 bases between the two ends. CDR1 and CDR2 (germline): SGHAT, FQDESV (reference sequence). CDR3: CASSLTRNNYGYTF. In DNA form, the CDR3 reads TGTGCCAGCAGCTTAACCAGAAATAACTATGGCTACACCTTC.

The rearrangement joins TRBV27 to TRBJ1-2; unclear D gene. The V and J ends lost 2 bases and 7 bases respectively, with 11 bases between them. The CDR3 is 13 residues long. The germline V gene encodes CDR1 MNHEY and CDR2 SMNVEV (reference sequence). The CDR3 here is CASSLRPTGGYTF. DNA of the CDR3: TGTGCCAGCAGTTTACGACCGACGGGTGGCTACACCTTC.

V and J are TRBV5-1 and TRBJ1-4, with D hard to call. V dropped 3 bases and J dropped 0 bases, with 15 bases sitting between them. The CDR3 has 17 amino acids. Germline V gene data show CDR1 as SGHRS and CDR2 as YFSETQ. CDR3 amino acids: CASSSYNGIATNEKLFF. CDR3 bases: TGCGCCAGCAGCTCGTATAACGGTATCGCAACTAATGAAAAACTGTTTTTT. Drawing the rest from reference TRBV5-1 and TRBJ1-4, the complete variable domain is KAGVTQTPRYLIKTRGQQVTLSCSPISGHRSVSWYQQTPGQGLQFLFEYFSETQRNKGNFPGRFSGRQFSNSRSEMNVSTLELGDSALYLCASSSYNGIATNEKLFFGSGTQLSVL.

This chain uses TRBV28 with TRBJ2-6; D may be TRBD1 (6 bases). The germline CDR1 and CDR2 sequences are MDHEN and SYDVKM. This CDR3 spans 14 amino acids. V was cut by 5 bases and J by 2 bases, with 7 bases left in between. CDR3 amino acids: CASSQGPGANVLTF. In DNA form, the CDR3 reads TGTGCCAGCAGTCAGGGGCCTGGGGCCAACGTCCTGACTTTC.

The V call is TRBV28, the J call TRBJ2-3; D might be TRBD2 (6 bases). The CDR3 has 15 residues. Trimming pared 4 bases from V and 2 bases from J, leaving 13 bases between. Germline loops: CDR1 MDHEN, CDR2 SYDVKM. CDR3 region: CASSSQRVLTDTQYF. The DNA of the CDR3 is TGTGCCAGCAGTTCGCAGCGGGTCCTCACAGATACGCAGTATTTT.

The chain employs TRBV30 and TRBJ2-5; no definite D call. V lost 0 bases, J lost 2 bases, and 25 bases lay in between. CDR1 and CDR2 (germline): GTSNPN, SVGIG (reference sequence). This CDR3 region has 19 residues. The CDR3 sequence is CAWSVLPPQSWTEQETQYF. Written as DNA, the CDR3 is TGTGCCTGGAGTGTACTACCTCCCCAGAGTTGGACGGAGCAAGAGACCCAGTACTTC.

The V call is TRBV28, the J call TRBJ1-1; D call uncertain. V gave up 2 bases and J gave up 0 bases, with 7 bases separating them. This CDR3 is built from 14 residues. Germline assignment: CDR1 MDHEN and CDR2 SYDVKM. As DNA, the CDR3 is TGTGCCAGCAGTTTACCCGCCCTGAACACTGAAGCTTTCTTT. As protein: CASSLPALNTEAFF.

This chain links TRBV4-1 with TRBJ1-1; unclear D gene. Germline CDR1 is MGHRA and CDR2 is YSYEKL. This CDR3 is 11 amino acids long. V gave up 7 bases and J gave up 8 bases, with 11 bases separating them. The CDR3 sequence is CASMEDGEAFF. The CDR3 DNA reads as TGCGCCAGCATGGAGGACGGGGAAGCTTTCTTT.

The chain combines TRBV19 with TRBJ1-1; D might be TRBD1 (6 bases). The germline V gene encodes CDR1 LNHDA and CDR2 SQIVND (reference sequence). Trimming shortened V by 5 bases and J by 8 bases, and 12 bases separated the two germline ends. CDR3 length: 12 residues. CDR3 loop: CASSSTTGEAFF. The CDR3 bases are TGTGCCAGTAGTTCCACGACAGGAGAAGCTTTCTTT.

This clone was seen only once. The V call is TRBV5-8, the J call TRBJ2-3; D unclear. The CDR3 has 11 residues. Germline CDR1 reads SGHTS; CDR2 reads YDEGEE. Trimming shortened V by 3 bases and J by 7 bases, and 6 bases separated the two germline ends. CDR3 DNA sequence: TGTGCCAGCAGCTCGTCGAATACGCAGTATTTT. It translates to CASSSSNTQYF. The full variable domain, with the rest looked up from reference TRBV5-8 and TRBJ2-3, is EAGVTQSPTHLIKTRGQQATLRCSPISGHTSVYWYQQALGLGLQFLLWYDEGEERNRGNFPPRFSGRQFPNYSSELNVNALELEDSALYLCASSSSNTQYFGPGTRLTVL.

The rearrangement uses TRBV30 and TRBJ2-1, with D perhaps being TRBD1 or TRBD2 (6 bases each). The CDR3 is 19 amino acids. CDR1 and CDR2 from the germline V gene are GTSNPN and SVGIG (reference sequence). V was trimmed by 0 bases and J by 3 bases, leaving 24 bases between them. The CDR3 sequence: CAWSVRGLTRAPYYNEQFF. Here the CDR3 DNA reads TGTGCCTGGAGTGTACGGGGGCTCACTCGGGCCCCTTACTACAATGAGCAGTTCTTC.

The rearrangement joins TRBV27 to TRBJ2-7; possibly TRBD2 for D (7 bases). CDR1 is MNHEY and CDR2 is SMNVEV in the germline V gene (reference sequence). V shed 6 bases and J shed 2 bases, with 17 bases lying between them. The CDR3 is 15 amino acids. The CDR3 region has the DNA TGTGCCAGCAGGGGGGGCCTAGCGGCAACCTACGAGCAGTACTTC. It translates to CASRGGLAATYEQYF.

The chain is built from TRBV13 and TRBJ2-2; TRBD2 matches at 10 bases. The CDR3 runs to 17 residues. Germline-derived CDR1 and CDR2 are PRHDT and FYEKMQ (reference sequence). The V segment lost 5 bases and the J segment 5 bases; nucleotides outside the gene matches: 11. The CDR3 sequence is CASSPTVAGGETGELFF. In DNA form, the CDR3 reads TGTGCCAGCAGCCCAACCGTAGCGGGAGGCGAAACCGGGGAGCTGTTTTTT.

The rearrangement links TRBV27 to TRBJ2-6, with TRBD1 identical over 8 bases. The CDR3 runs 20 residues. The germline V gene encodes CDR1 MNHEY and CDR2 SMNVEV (reference sequence). The junction had 15 bases not matched to a gene; V was cut back by 5 bases and J by 0 bases. In DNA, the CDR3 is TGTGCCAGCAGTCCCTGGACAGGGTCGGGGCTTTTCTCTGGGGCCAACGTCCTGACTTTC. Encoded protein: CASSPWTGSGLFSGANVLTF.

The chain employs TRBV9 and TRBJ1-4, with D uncertain. The CDR3 covers 16 residues. Germline CDR1 reads SGDLS; CDR2 reads YYNGEE. Trimming stripped 3 bases from V and 7 bases from J, with 19 bases between. As DNA, the CDR3 is TGTGCCAGCAGCGGCAGCGGTGCGGGGTCTAGTGAAAAACTGTTTTTT. Translated: CASSGSGAGSSEKLFF. Full variable domain (missing parts from reference TRBV9 and TRBJ1-4): DSGVTQTPKHLITATGQRVTLRCSPRSGDLSVYWYQQSLDQGLQFLIQYYNGEERAKGNILERFSAQQFPDLHSELNLSSLELGDSALYFCASSGSGAGSSEKLFFGSGTQLSVL.

This clone has a single count. The V and J genes are TRBV28 and TRBJ2-7; possibly TRBD1 for D (5 bases). The CDR3 contains 13 residues. Trimming took off 5 bases at V and 2 bases at J, with 10 bases between the two ends. The germline CDR1 and CDR2 sequences are MDHEN and SYDVKM. CDR3 sequence reads: CASSDSTPYEQYF. In nucleotides, the CDR3 is TGTGCCAGCAGTGACAGTACCCCCTACGAGCAGTACTTC. Full variable domain (remainder filled in from reference TRBV28 and TRBJ2-7): DVKVTQSSRYLVKRTGEKVFLECVQDMDHENMFWYRQDPGLGLRLIYFSYDVKMKEKGDIPEGYSVSREKKERFSLILESASTNQTSMYLCASSDSTPYEQYFGPGTRLTVT.

This clone was detected once. The DNA for the CDR3 is TGTGCCTGGAACGGTCAGGGGGGAACTGAAGCTTTCTTT. This codes for CAWNGQGGTEAFF. The chain combines TRBV30 with TRBJ1-1, with 7 bases matching TRBD1. The germline gives CDR1 GTSNPN, CDR2 SVGIG (reference sequence). Germline trimming cut 4 bases from V and 5 bases from J; bases unmatched to any gene: 7. The CDR3 contains 13 residues.

V usage is TRBV7-2 and J usage is TRBJ2-1; D gene uncertain. The germline CDR1 and CDR2 sequences are SGHTA and FQGNSA. V gave up 3 bases and J gave up 5 bases, with 11 bases separating them. CDR3 length equals 14 residues. The CDR3 here is CASSLVLGDNEQFF. The CDR3 DNA is TGTGCCAGCAGCTTGGTACTTGGGGACAATGAGCAGTTCTTC.